These T cell receptor beta chains were read from a single sample in a study of blood T cell repertoires in COVID-19. Libraries were prepared by immunoSEQ multiplex PCR; TCRdb keeps only in-frame clonotypes and omits some of them. The sample has about 120,000 clones; approximately 90% are singletons. Sample: peripheral blood. The source is a man aged 50-59 years with acute or convalescent COVID-19. Each CDR3 is given without its conserved first and last residue. Size is stated for part of the rows, as once, few or many counts, or as a class when the clone is expanded.

clone size: few; V gene: TRBV2; J gene: TRBJ1-6; CDR3 protein: ASTYNSPLH
clone size: once; V gene: TRBV9; J gene: TRBJ1-6; CDR3 protein: ASSVTGDNSPLH
clone size: NA; V gene: TRBV27; J gene: TRBJ1-4; CDR3 protein: ASKAHGGSEKLF
clone size: NA; V gene: TRBV7-9; J gene: TRBJ1-5; CDR3 protein: ASSPQRSREDSNQPQH
clone size: NA; V gene: TRBV5-4; J gene: TRBJ1-2; CDR3 protein: ASSTSRVLGYT
clone size: once; V gene: TRBV6-5; J gene: TRBJ2-7; CDR3 protein: ASSNRPERHYEQY
clone size: NA; V gene: TRBV7-9; J gene: TRBJ1-3; CDR3 protein: ASSPGTGLISSGNTIY
clone size: NA; V gene: TRBV18; J gene: TRBJ1-4; CDR3 protein: ASSPGTDEKLF
clone size: NA; V gene: TRBV10-2; J gene: TRBJ1-2; CDR3 protein: ASSDVSLRSNYGYT
clone size: NA; V gene: TRBV6-5; J gene: TRBJ1-1; CDR3 protein: ASSYGVGTGYTEAF
clone size: NA; V gene: TRBV2; J gene: TRBJ1-2; CDR3 protein: ASRGQGLFGYT
clone size: NA; V gene: TRBV3-1/TRBV3-2; J gene: TRBJ1-5; CDR3 protein: ASSPYQLFGQPQH
clone size: NA; V gene: TRBV18; J gene: TRBJ1-1; CDR3 protein: ASSLGQGGNTEAF
clone size: once; V gene: TRBV27; J gene: TRBJ2-1; CDR3 protein: ASSPNRDPVKF
clone size: NA; V gene: TRBV6-6; J gene: TRBJ2-7; CDR3 protein: AGQGGSLAYEQY
clone size: NA; V gene: TRBV5-1; J gene: TRBJ2-1; CDR3 protein: ASSLEGTRNEQF
clone size: NA; V gene: TRBV4-1; J gene: TRBJ1-1; CDR3 protein: ASSQGKGQGAIVDTEAF
clone size: NA; V gene: TRBV5-4; J gene: TRBJ2-1; CDR3 protein: ASSPLGEGNLEQF
clone size: NA; V gene: TRBV2; J gene: TRBJ1-1; CDR3 protein: ASSEAPRGNTEAF
clone size: NA; V gene: TRBV27; J gene: TRBJ1-2; CDR3 protein: ASRSSGSPNYGYT
clone size: NA; V gene: TRBV19; J gene: TRBJ2-2; CDR3 protein: ASRTSGTGELF
clone size: once; V gene: TRBV10-3; J gene: TRBJ1-4; CDR3 protein: AISQDSPTTNEKLF
clone size: NA; V gene: TRBV5-1; J gene: TRBJ2-1; CDR3 protein: ASSLGGTPVGNEQF
clone size: NA; V gene: TRBV10-3; J gene: TRBJ1-2; CDR3 protein: AISLGTGTNYGYT
clone size: NA; V gene: TRBV2; J gene: TRBJ1-6; CDR3 protein: ASLPTTQGISLH
clone size: NA; V gene: TRBV5-1; J gene: TRBJ2-3; CDR3 protein: ASSVGTFTDTQY
clone size: once; V gene: TRBV6-5; J gene: TRBJ2-7; CDR3 protein: ASSTSGYEQY
clone size: NA; V gene: TRBV7-2; J gene: TRBJ1-1; CDR3 protein: ASSLGIDTEAF
clone size: NA; V gene: TRBV10-3; J gene: TRBJ1-3; CDR3 protein: AISGTQGDTIY
clone size: NA; V gene: TRBV6-4; J gene: TRBJ2-1; CDR3 protein: ASSHGGSYNEQF
clone size: once; V gene: TRBV6-6; J gene: TRBJ1-2; CDR3 protein: ASEQGYGYT
clone size: few; V gene: TRBV6-5; J gene: TRBJ2-5; CDR3 protein: ASSYSPTPPGETQY
clone size: NA; V gene: TRBV28; J gene: TRBJ1-1; CDR3 protein: ASSLWTGRTEAF
clone size: NA; V gene: TRBV5-1; J gene: TRBJ1-1; CDR3 protein: ASSNQGVGTEAF
clone size: NA; V gene: TRBV3-1/TRBV3-2; J gene: TRBJ1-2; CDR3 protein: ASSQTGYGYT
clone size: NA; V gene: TRBV18; J gene: TRBJ1-2; CDR3 protein: ASSQSTGSGGYT
clone size: few; V gene: TRBV5-1; J gene: TRBJ1-3; CDR3 protein: ASSFGGQSFSGNTIY
clone size: NA; V gene: TRBV18; J gene: TRBJ1-1; CDR3 protein: ASSLAGRGDTEAF
clone size: NA; V gene: TRBV18; J gene: TRBJ1-6; CDR3 protein: ASSSVNNSPLH
clone size: NA; V gene: TRBV5-4; J gene: TRBJ1-2; CDR3 protein: ASTSGFYGYT
clone size: once; V gene: TRBV4-1; J gene: TRBJ2-1; CDR3 protein: ASSQEETSGRARQF
clone size: NA; V gene: TRBV15; J gene: TRBJ1-3; CDR3 protein: ATSDPRASGNTIY
clone size: NA; V gene: TRBV21-1; J gene: TRBJ2-6; CDR3 protein: ASSGRGQFPPGANVLT
clone size: NA; V gene: TRBV9; J gene: TRBJ1-6; CDR3 protein: ASSVEERAPLH
clone size: NA; V gene: TRBV10-3; J gene: TRBJ1-4; CDR3 protein: AISESPGNNEKLF
clone size: once; V gene: TRBV5-5; J gene: TRBJ1-1; CDR3 protein: ASNPDRGLTEAF
clone size: NA; V gene: TRBV6-5; J gene: TRBJ1-1; CDR3 protein: ASTSTGTEAF
clone size: NA; V gene: TRBV5-1; J gene: TRBJ2-7; CDR3 protein: ASSLEARLAGSYEQY
clone size: NA; V gene: TRBV11-1; J gene: TRBJ1-1; CDR3 protein: ASSLQGRGMAF
clone size: NA; V gene: TRBV3-1/TRBV3-2; J gene: TRBJ2-2; CDR3 protein: ASSPFNTGELF
clone size: once; V gene: TRBV7-9; J gene: TRBJ1-1; CDR3 protein: ASSRGPLAF
clone size: NA; V gene: TRBV23-1; J gene: TRBJ2-7; CDR3 protein: ASSLGQGAASYEQY
clone size: NA; V gene: TRBV12-3/TRBV12-4; J gene: TRBJ2-7; CDR3 protein: ASRGRGDYEQY
clone size: NA; V gene: TRBV11-3; J gene: TRBJ2-1; CDR3 protein: ASSVRGEQNEQF
clone size: NA; V gene: TRBV27; J gene: TRBJ1-5; CDR3 protein: ASSLTRTGNQPQH
clone size: once; V gene: TRBV4-1; J gene: TRBJ2-7; CDR3 protein: ASSQADGGRSYEQY
clone size: NA; V gene: TRBV2; J gene: TRBJ2-7; CDR3 protein: AGITSGAGGEQY
clone size: NA; V gene: TRBV7-8; J gene: TRBJ1-1; CDR3 protein: ASSPTRRTAEAF
clone size: once; V gene: TRBV3-1/TRBV3-2; J gene: TRBJ2-1; CDR3 protein: ASSQGEGGSSYNEQF
clone size: NA; V gene: TRBV6-5; J gene: TRBJ2-7; CDR3 protein: ASSYDRTGSYEQY